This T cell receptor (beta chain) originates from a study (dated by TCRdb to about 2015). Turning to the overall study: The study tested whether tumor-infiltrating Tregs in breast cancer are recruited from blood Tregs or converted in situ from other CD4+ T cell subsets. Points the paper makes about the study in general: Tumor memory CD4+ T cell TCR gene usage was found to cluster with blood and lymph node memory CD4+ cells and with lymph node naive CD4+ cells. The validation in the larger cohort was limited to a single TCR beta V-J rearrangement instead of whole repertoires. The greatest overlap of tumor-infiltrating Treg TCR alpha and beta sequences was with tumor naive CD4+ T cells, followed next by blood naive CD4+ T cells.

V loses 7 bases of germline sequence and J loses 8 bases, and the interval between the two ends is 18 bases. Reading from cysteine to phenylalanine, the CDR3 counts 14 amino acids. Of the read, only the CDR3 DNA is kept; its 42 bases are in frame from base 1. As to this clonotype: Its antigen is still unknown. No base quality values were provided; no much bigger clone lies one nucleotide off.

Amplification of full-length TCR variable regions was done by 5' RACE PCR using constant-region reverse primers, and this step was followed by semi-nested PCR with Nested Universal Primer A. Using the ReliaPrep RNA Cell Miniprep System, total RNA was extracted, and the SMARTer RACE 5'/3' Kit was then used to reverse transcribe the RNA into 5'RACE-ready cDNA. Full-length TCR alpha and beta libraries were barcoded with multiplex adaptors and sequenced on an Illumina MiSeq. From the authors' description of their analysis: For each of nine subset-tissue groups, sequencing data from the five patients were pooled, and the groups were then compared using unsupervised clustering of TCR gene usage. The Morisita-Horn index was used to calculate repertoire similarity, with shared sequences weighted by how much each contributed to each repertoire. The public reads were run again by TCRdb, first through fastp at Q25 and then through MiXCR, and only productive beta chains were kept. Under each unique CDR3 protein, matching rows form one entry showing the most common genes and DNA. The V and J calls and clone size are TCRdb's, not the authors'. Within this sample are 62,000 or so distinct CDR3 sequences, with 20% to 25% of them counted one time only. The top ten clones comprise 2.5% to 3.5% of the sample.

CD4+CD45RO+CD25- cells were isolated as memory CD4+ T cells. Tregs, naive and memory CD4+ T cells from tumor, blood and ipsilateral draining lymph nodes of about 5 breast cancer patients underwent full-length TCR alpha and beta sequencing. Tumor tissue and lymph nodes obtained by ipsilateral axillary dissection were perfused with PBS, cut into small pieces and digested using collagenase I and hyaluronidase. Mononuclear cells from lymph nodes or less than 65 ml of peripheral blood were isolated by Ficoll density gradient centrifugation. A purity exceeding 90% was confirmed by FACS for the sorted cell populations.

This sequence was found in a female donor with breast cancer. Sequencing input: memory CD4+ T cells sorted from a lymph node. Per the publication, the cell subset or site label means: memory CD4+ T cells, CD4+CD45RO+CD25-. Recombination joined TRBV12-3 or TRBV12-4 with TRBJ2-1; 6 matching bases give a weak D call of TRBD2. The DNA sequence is TGTGCCAGCAACCGAGCGGGTGGGCCCTATGAGCAGTTCTTC. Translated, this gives CASNRAGGPYEQFF.